The 20 T cell receptor beta chains below all came from one sample that was sequenced in a study of T cell clonotyping in hematopoietic cell transplantation. Profiling relied on immunoSEQ multiplex PCR, and the TCRdb table lists in-frame clones only, not all of them. The repertoire holds 870 or so clones, with more than 65% as singletons. Sequencing used PBMCs, obtained 30 days after allogeneic stem cell transplant. These receptors were taken from a female patient between 25 and 45 years old who had an allogeneic stem cell transplant, so the T cells may come from the graft donor. Some clones in this sample may be carry-over from other donors' samples.

This clone turned up a few times. In the same sample, other DNA sequences code for this CDR3. The chain links TRBV29-1 to TRBJ2-7; D uncertain. CDR3 length equals 11 residues. The V end lost 4 bases, the J end lost 3 bases, and 7 bases lay between the germline ends. The germline gives CDR1 SQVTM, CDR2 ANQGSEA. The CDR3 is CSVGGYYEQYF. CDR3 DNA sequence: TGCAGCGTTGGGGGATACTACGAGCAGTACTTC.

The chain uses TRBV6-6 and TRBJ1-4; 7 bases align to TRBD1. This CDR3 contains 14 residues. V was clipped by 7 bases and J by 6 bases; unmatched bases: 8. CDR1 is MNHNY and CDR2 is SVGAGI in the germline V gene (reference sequence). CDR3 loop: CASNADRDYEKLFF. CDR3 in DNA: TGTGCCAGCAATGCCGACAGGGACTATGAAAAACTGTTTTTT.

The chain employs TRBV5-1 and TRBJ2-5; D gene ambiguous. The CDR3 is made up of 15 amino acids. In germline, CDR1 is SGHRS, CDR2 YFSETQ. With 4 bases removed from V and 1 base from J, the gap between germline ends came to 14 bases. The CDR3 DNA sequence: TGCGCCAGCAGCCGTGGCCTGGTGGCCCAAGAGACCCAGTACTTC. This encodes CASSRGLVAQETQYF.

Within the sample, this clone is hyperexpanded. J is TRBJ1-2 and V is TRBV19; no clear D gene. Between the trimmed V and J ends, which lost 5 bases and 7 bases, there was a span of 11 bases. The CDR3 is 12 amino acids. CDR1 is LNHDA, CDR2 SQIVND, per germline (reference sequence). For the CDR3, the DNA is TGTGCCAGTAGTCCGGGAGATGTTGGCTACACCTTC. The encoded protein is CASSPGDVGYTF.

The genes are TRBV4-1 and TRBJ1-2; D is perhaps TRBD1 (5 bases). The germline CDR1 and CDR2 sequences are MGHRA and YSYEKL. The CDR3 length is 14 residues. V lost 4 bases to trimming and J lost 4 bases, with 13 bases between them. For the CDR3, the DNA is TGCGCCAGCAGCCCCCTGGGAGGGGTCTATGGCTACACCTTC. Protein sequence: CASSPLGGVYGYTF.

The chain employs TRBV12-5 and TRBJ1-2, with a weak D call TRBD1 (5 bases). Germline loops: CDR1 LGHNT, CDR2 FRNRAP. Deletions cut 5 bases from V and 5 bases from J, with 12 bases between. CDR3 length: 13 residues. In nucleotides, the CDR3 is TGTGCTAGTGGTCAGAGGGGAAATTATGGCTACACCTTC. Its protein product is CASGQRGNYGYTF.

The rearrangement joins TRBV28 to TRBJ1-2, with a possible D match to TRBD1 (5 bases). The germline V gene encodes CDR1 MDHEN and CDR2 SYDVKM. V was trimmed by 5 bases and J by 4 bases, leaving 14 bases between them. The CDR3 covers 14 residues. CDR3 in amino acids: CASSTGPDPYGYTF. For the CDR3, the DNA is TGTGCCAGCAGTACGGGGCCGGACCCCTATGGCTACACCTTC.

This chain uses TRBV7-9 with TRBJ1-3, with D uncertain. This CDR3 comprises 15 residues. Trimming shortened V by 6 bases and J by 4 bases, and 16 bases separated the two germline ends. CDR1 SEHNR and CDR2 FQNEAQ come from the germline V gene (reference sequence). The CDR3 sequence: CASSQNGVSGNTIYF. The CDR3 nucleotides read TGTGCCAGCAGTCAAAATGGGGTATCGGGAAACACCATATATTTT.

This clone appeared a few times. V and J are TRBV5-4 and TRBJ1-1; 8 positions match TRBD1. Germline V gene lookup returns CDR1 SGHNT and CDR2 YYREEE (reference sequence). The CDR3 has 16 residues. V was clipped by 4 bases and J by 1 base; unmatched bases: 9. The CDR3 nucleotides are TGTGCCAGCAGCCGAAACCCTGGGACAGGGAACACTGAAGCTTTCTTT. Its protein product is CASSRNPGTGNTEAFF.

The V gene is TRBV18, the J gene TRBJ2-7; no clear D. V lost 3 bases, J lost 2 bases, and 11 bases lay in between. Per the germline V gene, CDR1 is KGHSH and CDR2 is LQKENI. The CDR3 contains 14 residues. The DNA for the CDR3 is TGTGCCAGCTCACCGGGCCCGGTCCCCTACGAGCAGTACTTC. Translating it yields CASSPGPVPYEQYF.

The V gene is TRBV9, the J gene TRBJ1-2; 9 bases align to TRBD1. J gave up 3 bases and V 4 bases, and 4 bases lay outside the gene matches. The germline V gene encodes CDR1 SGDLS and CDR2 YYNGEE. This CDR3 has 14 residues. CDR3 amino acids: CASSLGQGHYGYTF. As DNA, the CDR3 is TGTGCCAGCAGCCTGGGACAGGGTCACTATGGCTACACCTTC.

This clone was recorded a few times. The gene calls are TRBV29-1 and TRBJ1-1; D perhaps matches TRBD1 (5 bases). Germline V gene sequence: CDR1 SQVTM, CDR2 ANQGSEA. The V end lost 7 bases, the J end lost 4 bases, and 16 bases lay between the germline ends. This CDR3 region has 13 residues. The CDR3 nucleotides are TGCAGCGCCCGAGGGGTTGGGCTCACTGAAGCTTTCTTT. It encodes CSARGVGLTEAFF.

The chain has TRBV7-8 and TRBJ1-1, with D uncertain. CDR1 and CDR2 from the germline V gene are SGHVS and FQNEAQ. With 1 base removed from V and 3 bases from J, the gap between germline ends came to 6 bases. The CDR3 is made up of 13 amino acids. Here the CDR3 reads CASSLGSYTEAFF. CDR3 bases: TGTGCCAGCAGCTTAGGGTCTTACACTGAAGCTTTCTTT.

This clone has just one count. V usage is TRBV16 and J usage is TRBJ2-5; D assignment may be TRBD1 or TRBD2 (5 bases each). CDR1 KGHSY and CDR2 FQNENV come from the germline V gene. The V gene lost 2 bases and the J gene lost 1 base, with 11 bases spanning the gap. The CDR3 totals 15 residues. CDR3 DNA sequence: TGTGCCAGCAGCCAACATTCCGGGACCCAAGAGACCCAGTACTTC. It yields the protein CASSQHSGTQETQYF. The full variable domain, its missing parts supplied by reference TRBV16 and TRBJ2-5, is GEEVAQTPKHLVRGEGQKAKLYCAPIKGHSYVFWYQQVLKNEFKFLISFQNENVFDETGMPKERFSAKCLPNSPCSLEIQATKLEDSAVYFCASSQHSGTQETQYFGPGTRLLVL.

V gene TRBV13 combines with J gene TRBJ2-5, with a possible D match to TRBD1 (5 bases). CDR1 is PRHDT and CDR2 is FYEKMQ in the germline V gene (reference sequence). Between the trimmed V and J ends, which lost 5 bases and 2 bases, there was a span of 12 bases. The CDR3 extends over 14 amino acids. Here the CDR3 DNA reads TGTGCCAGCAGCCAGAGGACACTACAAGAGACCCAGTACTTC. Translated: CASSQRTLQETQYF. Drawing the rest from reference TRBV13 and TRBJ2-5, the complete variable domain is AAGVIQSPRHLIKEKRETATLKCYPIPRHDTVYWYQQGPGQDPQFLISFYEKMQSDKGSIPDRFSAQQFSDYHSELNMSSLELGDSALYFCASSQRTLQETQYFGPGTRLLVL.

V is TRBV7-8 and J is TRBJ2-1; tentatively, D is TRBD1 or TRBD2 (6 bases each). The V gene lost 5 bases and the J gene lost 8 bases, with 16 bases spanning the gap. This CDR3 is 14 amino acids long. The germline CDR1 and CDR2 sequences are SGHVS and FQNEAQ. The CDR3, as DNA: TGTGCCAGCAGCCGTTTTAGGGGGGATGATGAGCAGTTCTTC. Translated: CASSRFRGDDEQFF. Based on the CDR3 plus reference TRBV7-8 and TRBJ2-1, the full variable domain is GAGVSQSPRYKVAKRGQDVALRCDPISGHVSLFWYQQALGQGPEFLTYFQNEAQLDKSGLPSDRFFAERPEGSVSTLKIQRTQQEDSAVYLCASSRFRGDDEQFFGPGTRLTVL.

This chain connects TRBV18 to TRBJ1-1; D is undetermined. The V end was cut by 5 bases, the J end by 0 bases, with 7 bases between. CDR1 and CDR2 (germline): KGHSH, LQKENI. This CDR3 spans 13 amino acids. The CDR3, as DNA: TGTGCCAGCTCATCTACAGTGAACACTGAAGCTTTCTTT. It encodes CASSSTVNTEAFF. Full variable domain (missing parts from reference TRBV18 and TRBJ1-1): NAGVMQNPRHLVRRRGQEARLRCSPMKGHSHVYWYRQLPEEGLKFMVYLQKENIIDESGMPKERFSAEFPKEGPSILRIQQVVRGDSAAYFCASSSTVNTEAFFGQGTRLTVV.

The chain recombines TRBV4-3 with TRBJ2-7; D is unclear. CDR1 and CDR2 (germline): LGHNA, YSLEER. This CDR3 has 15 residues. V gave up 0 bases and J gave up 0 bases, with 9 bases separating them. The CDR3: CASSQELGFSYEQYF. CDR3 nucleotide sequence: TGCGCCAGCAGCCAAGAATTGGGGTTCTCCTACGAGCAGTACTTC.

This clone appeared a single time. The chain has TRBV4-2 and TRBJ1-1, with D unclear. V was clipped by 3 bases and J by 4 bases, with 18 bases between them. Germline assignment: CDR1 LGHNA and CDR2 YNFKEQ. The CDR3 length is 16 residues. CDR3 residues: CASSQHWPTVSTEAFF. In nucleotides, the CDR3 is TGTGCCAGCAGCCAGCATTGGCCCACAGTGAGCACTGAAGCTTTCTTT.

The J gene is TRBJ1-6, the V gene TRBV9, with D hard to call. With 0 bases removed from V and 7 bases from J, the gap between germline ends came to 17 bases. The CDR3 is 17 amino acids. Looked up from germline, CDR1 is SGDLS and CDR2 is YYNGEE. The CDR3 loop is CASSVDVTSGWNSPLHF. DNA of the CDR3: TGTGCCAGCAGCGTAGACGTGACCTCTGGGTGGAATTCACCCCTCCACTTT.